This T cell receptor beta chain was captured in a study of blood T cell repertoires in COVID-19. Overall study context: The origin of the acute and convalescent COVID-19 samples was the United States, Italy and Spain. T cells, B-cell-depleted T cells, or PBMCs supplied cDNA or gDNA.

Original processing notes: How many nucleated cells were present was estimated from reference gene primer amplification. The assay was immunoSEQ multiplex PCR, and TCRdb's table has in-frame clones only and misses some. The DNA was the basis for D and trimming; V, J and clone size are from that table. The profile covers under 80,000 clones, with around 87% appearing a single time and roughly 14% taken by the ten largest. V gave up 6 bases and J gave up 0 bases, with 12 bases separating them. CDR3 length equals 14 residues. In germline, CDR1 is SNHLY, CDR2 FYNNEI. V is TRBV2 and J is TRBJ2-7; D not certain. This clonotype was obtained from a human donor in a cohort sampled during active COVID-19. Sequenced input: peripheral blood. The CDR3 reads CASREPVSSYEQYF. CDR3 DNA: TGTGCCAGCAGGGAACCGGTTAGCTCCTACGAGCAGTACTTC. The full variable domain, completed using reference TRBV2 and TRBJ2-7, is EPEVTQTPSHQVTQMGQEVILRCVPISNHLYFYWYRQILGQKVEFLVSFYNNEISEKSEIFDDQFSVERPDGSNFTLKIRSTKLEDSAMYFCASREPVSSYEQYFGPGTRLTVT.